The source of this T cell receptor beta chain is a study of blood T cell repertoires in COVID-19. Study summary: Samples of COVID-19 (acute and convalescent) were obtained from the United States, Italy and Spain.

In terms of age and location, participants ranged from roughly 18 to 89 years and lived in about 25 US areas. TCRdb's copy holds only in-frame clones and misses some; the assay was immunoSEQ multiplex PCR. This sample carries some 180,000 clones, 82% of them seen once, and the ten largest clones take 5.2%. Sequencing used PBMCs or T cells enriched from blood (not recorded which). This receptor was identified in a woman aged 60 to 75 with acute COVID-19.

The CDR3 nucleotides read TGTGCCAGCAGCCAGACAGGGTTTAACACTGAAGCTTTCTTT. It is translated as CASSQTGFNTEAFF. The J gene is TRBJ1-1, the V gene TRBV28; 7 bases match TRBD1. With 6 bases clipped from V and 2 bases from J, the junction kept 6 bases outside the gene matches. Germline CDR1 reads MDHEN; CDR2 reads SYDVKM. The CDR3 loop spans 14 amino acids.